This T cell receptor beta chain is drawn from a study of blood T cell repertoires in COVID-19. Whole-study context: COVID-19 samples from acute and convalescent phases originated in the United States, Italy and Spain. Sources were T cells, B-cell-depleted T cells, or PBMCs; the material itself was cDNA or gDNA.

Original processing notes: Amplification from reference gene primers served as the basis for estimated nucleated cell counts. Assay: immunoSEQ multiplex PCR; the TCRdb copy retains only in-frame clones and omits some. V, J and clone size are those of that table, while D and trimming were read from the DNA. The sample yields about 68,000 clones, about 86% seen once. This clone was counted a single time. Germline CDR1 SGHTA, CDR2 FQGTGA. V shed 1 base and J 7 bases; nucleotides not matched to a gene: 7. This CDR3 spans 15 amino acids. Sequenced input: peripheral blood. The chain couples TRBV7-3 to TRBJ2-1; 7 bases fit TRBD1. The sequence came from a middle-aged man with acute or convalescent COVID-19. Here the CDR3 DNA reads TGTGCCAGCAGCTTAATGGGACAGCCTGGGAATGAGCAGTTCTTC. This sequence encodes CASSLMGQPGNEQFF.